The sequence of this T cell receptor (beta chain) was determined in a study of regulatory T cells in long-lasting Graves disease. At least ten counts were recorded for this clonotype. Researchers made TCR beta libraries by using iRepertoire HTBI primers and running Arm-PCR on CDR3 regions. Original methodology: From all samples, identification returned some 15 TRBJ and 60 or so TRBV segments. TCRdb re-analysed the multiplex PCR reads in MiXCR, keeping a single row per CDR3 protein. What appears here as the V and J calls and clone size reflects TCRdb's work, not the paper's. The sample carries about 540,000 distinct CDR3 sequences, around an eighth recorded once. The CDR3 sequence is 15 residues long. The germline gives CDR1 MDHEN, CDR2 SYDVKM. J lost 5 bases, V lost 9 bases, and 11 bases had no gene match. Time point here: newly diagnosed GD, antithyroid drugs for less than 3 months. Preparation of the TCR library used RNA extracted from PBMCs.

The sample also formed part of further work on T cells in Graves' hyperthyroidism and ophthalmopathy. From that study: The definition of stable Graves' hyperthyroidism was no ophthalmopathy progression within 18 months.

The chain is built from TRBV28 and TRBJ2-1, with TRBD1 matching 9 bases. The source material was peripheral blood mononuclear cells (PBMCs), sampled at new diagnosis, from a patient treated with antithyroid drugs. The receptor's source is a man younger than 45 with Graves disease. CDR3: CASRIPGQGNNEQFF. The CDR3 DNA reads as TGTGCCAGTAGAATACCGGGACAGGGAAACAATGAGCAGTTCTTC.